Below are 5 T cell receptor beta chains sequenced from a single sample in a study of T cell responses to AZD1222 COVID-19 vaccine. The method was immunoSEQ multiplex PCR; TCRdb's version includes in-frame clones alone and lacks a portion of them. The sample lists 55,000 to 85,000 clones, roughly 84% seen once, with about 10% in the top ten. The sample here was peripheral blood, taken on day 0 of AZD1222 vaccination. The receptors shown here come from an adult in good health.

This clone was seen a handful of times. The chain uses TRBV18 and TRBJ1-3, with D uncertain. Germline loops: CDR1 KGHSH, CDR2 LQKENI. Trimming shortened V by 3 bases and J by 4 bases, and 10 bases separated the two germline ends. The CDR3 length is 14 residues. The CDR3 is CASSPTEVGNTIYF. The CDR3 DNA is TGTGCCAGCTCACCGACGGAAGTGGGAAACACCATATATTTT.

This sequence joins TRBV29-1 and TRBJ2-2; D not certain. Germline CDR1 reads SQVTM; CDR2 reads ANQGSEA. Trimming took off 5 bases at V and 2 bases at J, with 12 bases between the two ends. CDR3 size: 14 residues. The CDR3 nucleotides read TGCAGCGTTAGACAAACATCCAACACCGGGGAGCTGTTTTTT. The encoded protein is CSVRQTSNTGELFF.

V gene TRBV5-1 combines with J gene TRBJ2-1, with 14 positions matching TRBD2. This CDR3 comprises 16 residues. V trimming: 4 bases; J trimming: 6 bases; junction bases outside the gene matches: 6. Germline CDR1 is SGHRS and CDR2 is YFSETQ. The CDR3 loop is CASSARLAGGINEQFF. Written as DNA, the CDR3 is TGCGCCAGCAGCGCCAGACTAGCGGGGGGGATCAATGAGCAGTTCTTC.

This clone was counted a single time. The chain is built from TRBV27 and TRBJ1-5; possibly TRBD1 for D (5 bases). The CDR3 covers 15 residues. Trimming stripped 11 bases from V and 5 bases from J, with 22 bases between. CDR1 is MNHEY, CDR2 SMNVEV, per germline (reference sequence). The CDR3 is CAGGVPRGGDQPQHF. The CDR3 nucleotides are TGTGCCGGGGGAGTACCGAGAGGCGGTGATCAGCCCCAGCATTTT.

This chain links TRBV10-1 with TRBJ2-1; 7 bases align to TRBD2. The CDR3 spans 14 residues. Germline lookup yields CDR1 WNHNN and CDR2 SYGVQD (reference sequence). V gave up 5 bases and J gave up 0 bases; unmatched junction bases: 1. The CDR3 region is CASSSSGSYNEQFF. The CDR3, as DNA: TGCGCCAGCAGTTCTAGCGGCTCCTACAATGAGCAGTTCTTC.